These 5 T cell receptor beta chains came from one sample sequenced in a study of blood T cell repertoires in COVID-19. Method: immunoSEQ multiplex PCR; TCRdb's copy keeps in-frame clones and lacks some. This sample has 25,000 to 30,000 clones, with around nine tenths found just once. The sequencing sample was made of peripheral blood. These receptors were taken from a human donor in a cohort sampled during active COVID-19.

V usage is TRBV6-1 and J usage is TRBJ2-3; TRBD2 matches at 10 bases. The CDR3 runs 16 residues. The V and J ends lost 4 bases and 3 bases, in that order; junction bases with no gene match: 7. Germline V gene lookup returns CDR1 MNHNS and CDR2 SASEGT. The CDR3 DNA reads as TGTGCCAGCAGTGGAGCGGGGGGGCCGGGGACAGATACGCAGTATTTT. It is translated as CASSGAGGPGTDTQYF.

The chain uses TRBV28 and TRBJ2-5, with D tentatively TRBD1 (6 bases). In germline, CDR1 is MDHEN, CDR2 SYDVKM. V was trimmed by 5 bases and J by 4 bases, leaving 20 bases between them. The CDR3 sequence is 16 residues long. CDR3 sequence: CASSGGGAGDIETQYF. CDR3 bases: TGTGCCAGCAGTGGGGGTGGGGCAGGGGACATAGAGACCCAGTACTTC.

The chain has TRBV6-2 or TRBV6-3 and TRBJ2-1; no reliable D call. From germline, CDR1 is MNHEY and CDR2 SVGEGT. This CDR3 has 11 residues. V lost 2 bases and J lost 15, with 11 bases in between. CDR3 residues: CASSYNSLPFF. The CDR3 DNA reads as TGTGCCAGCAGTTACAACTCCCTCCCGTTCTTC.

J is TRBJ2-3 and V is TRBV5-1, with TRBD2 matching 9 bases. CDR3 length: 16 amino acids. The germline gives CDR1 SGHRS, CDR2 YFSETQ. Unmatched junction bases numbered 2, after V lost 0 bases and J lost 0 bases. CDR3 amino acids: CASSLGLAESTDTQYF. CDR3 nucleotides: TGCGCCAGCAGCTTGGGACTAGCGGAGAGCACAGATACGCAGTATTTT.

V usage is TRBV3-1 (or the pseudogene TRBV3-2) and J usage is TRBJ2-3; 9 nucleotides match TRBD2. Per germline, CDR1 LGHDT and CDR2 YNNKEL (reference sequence). The trim removed 1 base at V and 1 base at J, leaving 0 bases unmatched. This CDR3 region has 15 residues. Written as DNA, the CDR3 is TGTGCCAGCAGCCAAGGACTAGCGGGCACAGATACGCAGTATTTT. Protein sequence: CASSQGLAGTDTQYF.